Shown below are 30 T cell receptor beta chains from a single sample sequenced in a study of blood T cell repertoires in COVID-19. The data were produced by immunoSEQ multiplex PCR, yet TCRdb's version contains in-frame clones alone and is incomplete. The top ten hold 10% of the sample, which has 200,000 to 250,000 clones, roughly 90% seen once. Sequenced: PBMCs or T cells enriched from blood (not recorded which). The receptors here all came from a young man with acute COVID-19.

The chain joins TRBV9 to TRBJ2-1, with TRBD1 matching 7 bases. Germline V CDR1 and CDR2: SGDLS, YYNGEE. This CDR3 spans 15 amino acids. V lost 0 bases and J lost 6; bases outside the gene matches: 6. The CDR3 sequence: CASSVEGTAVNEQFF. The CDR3 nucleotides are TGTGCCAGCAGCGTAGAGGGGACAGCGGTCAATGAGCAGTTCTTC.

The rearrangement links TRBV30 to TRBJ1-3; 9 bases match TRBD1. The junction had 3 bases not matched to a gene; V was cut back by 0 bases and J by 0 bases. Germline V gives CDR1 GTSNPN, CDR2 SVGIG (reference sequence). CDR3 size: 16 residues. The CDR3 nucleotides are TGTGCCTGGAGTGTAATGGGACAGGGCTCTGGAAACACCATATATTTT. Its protein product is CAWSVMGQGSGNTIYF.

The rearrangement joins TRBV29-1 to TRBJ2-1; 8 bases map to TRBD2. The ends lost 0 bases at V and 4 bases at J; junction bases unmatched: 5. CDR3 length: 15 residues. The V gene's germline CDR1 is SQVTM and CDR2 ANQGSEA. The CDR3 reads CSVEDLAGGYNEQFF. In nucleotides, the CDR3 is TGCAGCGTTGAAGATCTAGCGGGTGGGTACAATGAGCAGTTCTTC.

This chain joins TRBV5-1 and TRBJ2-5; 7 bases are a match to TRBD1. The CDR3 spans 15 residues. Germline V lookup: CDR1 SGHRS, CDR2 YFSETQ. J gave up 4 bases and V 4 bases, and 10 bases lay outside the gene matches. The chain's CDR3 is CASSPTTGMGETQYF. CDR3 bases: TGCGCCAGCAGCCCAACGACAGGGATGGGAGAGACCCAGTACTTC. Drawing the rest from reference TRBV5-1 and TRBJ2-5, the complete variable domain is KAGVTQTPRYLIKTRGQQVTLSCSPISGHRSVSWYQQTPGQGLQFLFEYFSETQRNKGNFPGRFSGRQFSNSRSEMNVSTLELGDSALYLCASSPTTGMGETQYFGPGTRLLVL.

This chain links TRBV24-1 with TRBJ1-2, with 7 bases matching TRBD1. Germline CDR1 reads KGHDR; CDR2 reads SFDVKD. This CDR3 contains 15 residues. Trimming cost V 4 bases and J 9 bases; bases outside gene matches: 13. The CDR3 sequence is CATSERETGIFRYTF. CDR3 in DNA: TGTGCCACCAGTGAAAGGGAGACAGGGATTTTCCGCTACACCTTC.

V gene TRBV7-2 combines with J gene TRBJ2-1, with D possibly being TRBD1 (5 bases). Germline V lookup: CDR1 SGHTA, CDR2 FQGNSA. V lost 5 bases and J 9 bases, leaving 29 bases between the germline ends. The CDR3 has 18 amino acids. In DNA, the CDR3 is TGTGCCAGCAGCCCCAAGCCGAGACAGCTAATTCCAACGAGTGAGCAGTTCTTC. It encodes CASSPKPRQLIPTSEQFF.

CDR3 protein: CASSLTLAGDGGELFF. The DNA for the CDR3 is TGTGCCAGCAGCTTAACCCTAGCGGGAGATGGCGGGGAGCTGTTTTTT. J is TRBJ2-2 and V is TRBV7-9; TRBD2 aligns across 10 bases. Trimming took 2 bases from V and 7 from J; bases not matched to a gene: 7. Germline assignment: CDR1 SEHNR and CDR2 FQNEAQ (reference sequence). The CDR3 is 16 amino acids.

The chain is built from TRBV28 and TRBJ2-1; TRBD2 matches 14 bases. Trimming took 3 bases from V and 6 from J; bases not matched to a gene: 4. This CDR3 has 16 residues. The germline gives CDR1 MDHEN, CDR2 SYDVKM. CDR3 sequence: CASSFQTSGRANEQFF. The CDR3 nucleotides are TGTGCCAGCAGTTTTCAGACTAGCGGGAGGGCCAATGAGCAGTTCTTC. The full variable domain, rest sourced from reference TRBV28 and TRBJ2-1, is DVKVTQSSRYLVKRTGEKVFLECVQDMDHENMFWYRQDPGLGLRLIYFSYDVKMKEKGDIPEGYSVSREKKERFSLILESASTNQTSMYLCASSFQTSGRANEQFFGPGTRLTVL.

J is TRBJ1-1 and V is TRBV4-1, with 8 bases matching TRBD1. Per germline, CDR1 MGHRA and CDR2 YSYEKL. The CDR3 loop spans 14 amino acids. V dropped 3 bases and J dropped 7; count of bases not matched to a gene: 7. This CDR3 reads CASSQRTGLSEAFF. The CDR3 nucleotides are TGCGCCAGCAGCCAGAGGACAGGGCTGAGTGAAGCTTTCTTT.

This chain uses TRBV27 with TRBJ1-1, with 7 bases fitting TRBD1. The CDR3 length is 15 residues. The ends lost 5 bases at V and 0 bases at J; junction bases unmatched: 6. The V gene's germline CDR1 is MNHEY and CDR2 SMNVEV (reference sequence). Here the CDR3 reads CASSNQGVVNTEAFF. CDR3 in DNA: TGTGCCAGCAGTAATCAGGGGGTAGTGAACACTGAAGCTTTCTTT.

J is TRBJ2-1 and V is TRBV4-1, with D unclear. From germline, CDR1 is MGHRA and CDR2 YSYEKL. Trimming took 0 bases from V and 4 from J, leaving 10 bases between them. The CDR3 sequence is 15 residues long. The CDR3 region is CASSQDHTYYNEQFF. The CDR3 nucleotides are TGCGCCAGCAGCCAAGATCATACTTATTACAATGAGCAGTTCTTC.

V usage is TRBV28 and J usage is TRBJ2-6; 9 bases line up with TRBD1. Germline V CDR1 and CDR2: MDHEN, SYDVKM. The CDR3 loop spans 19 amino acids. J was trimmed by 1 base and V by 4 bases; bases with no gene match: 11. CDR3 sequence: CASSSRSMTGGSGANVLTF. DNA of the CDR3: TGTGCCAGCAGTTCCCGTTCTATGACAGGGGGTTCTGGGGCCAACGTCCTGACTTTC.

The chain has TRBV9 and TRBJ1-1; TRBD1 matches 10 bases. This CDR3 contains 16 residues. V trimming: 3 bases; J trimming: 1 base; junction bases outside the gene matches: 6. Germline-derived CDR1 and CDR2 are SGDLS and YYNGEE. CDR3 in DNA: TGTGCCAGCAGCGCGGGTTGGGACAGGGGGAACACTGAAGCTTTCTTT. It yields the protein CASSAGWDRGNTEAFF.

The chain couples TRBV12-3 or TRBV12-4 to TRBJ1-1; D not resolved. The CDR3 loop spans 12 amino acids. The germline V and J ends were trimmed by 7 bases and 2 bases, with 8 bases remaining between them. The CDR3 DNA reads TGTGCCAGCACCCGCGGAAACACTGAAGCTTTCTTT. Its translation: CASTRGNTEAFF.

V and J are TRBV2 and TRBJ2-7; the D gene is possibly TRBD1 (6 bases). V dropped 0 bases and J dropped 6 bases, with 18 bases sitting between them. This CDR3 has 16 amino acids. Germline CDR1 is SNHLY and CDR2 is FYNNEI. The CDR3 here is CASSEAGARTPGEQYF. The CDR3 DNA is TGTGCCAGCAGTGAAGCGGGGGCCAGAACCCCGGGCGAGCAGTACTTC.

The chain employs TRBV7-9 and TRBJ2-2; 11 bases are shared with TRBD2. This CDR3 has 18 amino acids. Trimming removed 3 bases from V and 1 base from J; junction bases left unmatched: 7. Germline CDR1 SEHNR, CDR2 FQNEAQ (reference sequence). CDR3 sequence reads: CASSLLGTSGVNTGELFF. In DNA form, the CDR3 reads TGTGCCAGCAGCTTGCTAGGGACTAGCGGAGTGAACACCGGGGAGCTGTTTTTT.

This sequence joins TRBV5-1 and TRBJ2-1; 7 nucleotides line up with TRBD2. V lost 3 bases, J lost 0 bases, and 6 bases stayed unmatched. The germline gives CDR1 SGHRS, CDR2 YFSETQ. The CDR3 is 16 residues long. DNA for the CDR3: TGCGCCAGCAGCTCGCTAGCGGAAAGCTCCTACAATGAGCAGTTCTTC. Residues: CASSSLAESSYNEQFF.

The rearrangement uses TRBV6-5 and TRBJ2-1, with 10 bases that match TRBD1. After removal of 0 bases from V and 9 bases from J, the junction contained 2 bases not matched to a gene. This CDR3 is 14 amino acids long. The V gene's germline CDR1 is MNHEY and CDR2 SVGAGI. The CDR3 here is CASSYSGQGVEQFF. CDR3 nucleotides: TGTGCCAGCAGTTACTCAGGACAGGGGGTTGAGCAGTTCTTC.

The gene calls are TRBV28 and TRBJ2-1, with D maybe TRBD1 (6 bases). From germline, CDR1 is MDHEN and CDR2 SYDVKM. CDR3 length: 14 amino acids. The V end was cut by 6 bases, the J end by 5 bases, with 14 bases between. Here the CDR3 DNA reads TGTGCCAGCAGCCCGGTGGACAGCCACAATGAGCAGTTCTTC. It is translated as CASSPVDSHNEQFF.

The chain uses TRBV28 and TRBJ2-3; 7 bases line up with TRBD2. Germline V gene sequence: CDR1 MDHEN, CDR2 SYDVKM. V lost 6 bases to trimming and J lost 2 bases; unmatched junction nucleotides: 5. This CDR3 comprises 14 residues. The CDR3 DNA is TGTGCCAGCAGCAGCGGGACCATCACAGATACGCAGTATTTT. As protein: CASSSGTITDTQYF.

This clone was seen at least ten times. The chain has TRBV29-1 and TRBJ2-7, with a weak D call TRBD2 (5 bases). Germline loops: CDR1 SQVTM, CDR2 ANQGSEA. V dropped 4 bases and J dropped 5 bases, with 12 bases sitting between them. The CDR3 spans 12 residues. The CDR3 nucleotides read TGCAGCGTTGGGTTTGGAGCGGACGAGCAGTACTTC. This gives the protein CSVGFGADEQYF.

V and J are TRBV13 and TRBJ2-7, with D maybe TRBD2 (5 bases). Germline V lookup: CDR1 PRHDT, CDR2 FYEKMQ (reference sequence). The CDR3 contains 15 residues. Trimming removed 3 bases at V and 0 bases at J, with 12 bases between. In nucleotides, the CDR3 is TGTGCCAGCAGCTTTGAAACTAGAAGCTCCTACGAGCAGTACTTC. Residues: CASSFETRSSYEQYF.

This clone has more than one count but fewer than ten. The V call is TRBV6-4, the J call TRBJ2-3, with no clear D. The ends were cut back, 2 bases at V and 0 bases at J, with 3 bases in the middle. CDR1 and CDR2 from the germline V gene are MRHNA and SNTAGT. This CDR3 contains 13 residues. The CDR3 loop reads CASSDTSTDTQYF. The CDR3 DNA reads as TGTGCCAGCAGTGACACTAGCACAGATACGCAGTATTTT.

The chain combines TRBV7-9 with TRBJ1-1, with D maybe TRBD1 (6 bases). Germline V gene lookup returns CDR1 SEHNR and CDR2 FQNEAQ (reference sequence). Trimming took off 3 bases at V and 7 bases at J, with 15 bases between the two ends. There are 14 residues in the CDR3. The chain's CDR3 is CASSLTQGSDEAFF. The CDR3 DNA reads TGTGCCAGCAGCTTGACGCAGGGGTCGGATGAAGCTTTCTTT.

The V gene is TRBV7-2, the J gene TRBJ2-3, with a tentative D call TRBD2 (7 bases). The CDR3 totals 15 residues. The V end was cut by 2 bases, the J end by 1 base, with 10 bases between. Germline CDR1 SGHTA, CDR2 FQGNSA. This CDR3 reads CASSLLGGGTDTQYF. The DNA of the CDR3 is TGTGCCAGCAGCTTACTAGGGGGGGGCACAGATACGCAGTATTTT.

V gene TRBV19 combines with J gene TRBJ1-1; D perhaps matches TRBD1 (5 bases). The V gene's germline CDR1 is LNHDA and CDR2 SQIVND (reference sequence). The V and J ends lost 3 bases and 1 base respectively, with 9 bases between them. This CDR3 is 14 amino acids long. CDR3 region: CASSIGHRNTEAFF. The CDR3 coding sequence is TGTGCCAGTAGTATCGGACATAGGAACACTGAAGCTTTCTTT.

This clone was seen a handful of times. V and J are TRBV7-2 and TRBJ1-3; 8 bases line up with TRBD1. V trimming: 1 base; J trimming: 4 bases; junction bases outside the gene matches: 3. Per germline, CDR1 SGHTA and CDR2 FQGNSA. CDR3 length: 15 residues. The CDR3 loop reads CASSLGRTGGNTIYF. The CDR3 DNA is TGTGCCAGCAGCTTAGGAAGGACAGGGGGAAACACCATATATTTT. Looking up the rest from reference TRBV7-2 and TRBJ1-3 gives the full variable domain: GAGVSQSPSNKVTEKGKDVELRCDPISGHTALYWYRQSLGQGLEFLIYFQGNSAPDKSGLPSDRFSAERTGGSVSTLTIQRTQQEDSAVYLCASSLGRTGGNTIYFGEGSWLTVV.

The chain joins TRBV7-8 to TRBJ1-2, with a possible D match to TRBD1 (6 bases). The CDR3 is 16 residues long. Trimming left V 2 bases short and J 2 bases short, with 15 bases between. Germline loops: CDR1 SGHVS, CDR2 FQNEAQ. CDR3 loop: CASSLTRDTQNYGYTF. CDR3 nucleotides: TGTGCCAGCAGCTTAACCCGGGACACACAGAACTATGGCTACACCTTC.

This clone was seen only once. The V gene is TRBV5-5, the J gene TRBJ1-2, with TRBD1 matching 10 bases. Germline V CDR1 and CDR2: SGHKS, YYEKEE (reference sequence). V lost 5 bases and J lost 4; bases outside the gene matches: 8. CDR3 length: 15 amino acids. CDR3 DNA: TGTGCCAGCAGTTCCGGGACAGGGGCCATCTATGGCTACACCTTC. Amino acids: CASSSGTGAIYGYTF.

The chain combines TRBV5-4 with TRBJ1-2, with D perhaps matching TRBD1 (6 bases). The CDR3 has 19 amino acids. CDR1 SGHNT and CDR2 YYREEE come from the germline V gene (reference sequence). Trimming stripped 1 base from V and 5 bases from J, with 27 bases between. The chain's CDR3 is CASSLWDTWRGGAQYGYTF. For the CDR3, the DNA is TGTGCCAGCAGCTTGTGGGACACGTGGCGGGGGGGCGCGCAGTATGGCTACACCTTC.